Reported below is one T cell receptor (beta chain). These data originate in a study of T-cell reconstitution after alpha-beta-depleted transplantation in children. V was shortened by 0 bases and J by 1 base, with 10 bases between the two germline ends. This CDR3 has 15 amino acids. The germline gives CDR1 SGHRS, CDR2 YFSETQ. A library of TCRbeta sequences, prepared with unique molecular identifiers, was generated. In TCRdb, the PCR reads were re-called with MiXCR into one record per CDR3 protein. The sample records about 610,000 distinct CDR3 sequences, roughly a quarter being singletons. The rearrangement joins TRBV5-1 to TRBJ1-1; D is ambiguous. Sequenced material: PBMCs, taken before TCRalphabeta/CD19-depleted stem cell transplant. The sequence derives from a boy under three years old with Wiskott-Aldrich syndrome, due to receive a stem cell transplant. The chain's CDR3 is CASSLGLRTNTEAFF. CDR3 nucleotides: TGCGCCAGCAGCTTGGGACTTCGGACGAACACTGAAGCTTTCTTT.